The sequence of this TCR beta chain was determined in a study of T cell responses to AZD1222 COVID-19 vaccine. General study points: The reported proportion of spike-specific TCRs targeting unmutated variant regions was nearly half.

Using immunoSEQ multiplex PCR, the repertoire was profiled, and TCRdb retains in-frame clones only, with some absent. The sample contains some 130,000 clones, approximately 84% of which appear only once. Details on this clone: Its antigen is as yet unknown.

This CDR3 comprises 13 residues. Germline V lookup: CDR1 SGHTS, CDR2 YDEGEE. Trimming removed 0 bases at V and 6 bases at J, with 9 bases between. This sequence originates from an adult in good health. Specimen: peripheral blood, collected on day 0 of AZD1222 vaccination. This sequence joins TRBV5-8 and TRBJ1-2; D perhaps matches TRBD1 (6 bases). CDR3 bases: TGTGCCAGCAGCTTGGTGGGGGGCAATGGCTACACCTTC. Translation: CASSLVGGNGYTF. Full variable domain (missing parts from reference TRBV5-8 and TRBJ1-2): EAGVTQSPTHLIKTRGQQATLRCSPISGHTSVYWYQQALGLGLQFLLWYDEGEERNRGNFPPRFSGRQFPNYSSELNVNALELEDSALYLCASSLVGGNGYTFGSGTRLTVV.